The present entry profiles one T cell receptor beta chain with its context. The antigen remains unidentified. The data are from a study of STAT3 mutations in large granular lymphocyte leukemia. Whole-study results and caveats: At least one immunodominant TCR beta clonotype appeared in every T-cell large granular lymphocyte leukemia patient. TCR clonotype switching after therapy occurred in about 35% of the 18 patients.

Clones were read by immunoSEQ multiplex PCR, and TCRdb kept only the in-frame ones, dropping some. The sample shows 30,000 to 45,000 clones, roughly 90% of them seen only once. Sequenced input: PBMCs. This TCR was recovered from a human donor with T large granular lymphocyte leukemia. Some clones in this sample may be carry-over from other donors' samples.

The CDR3 DNA follows: TGTGCCAGCTCGCTTGGGGGTACGCAGTATTTT. Protein sequence: CASSLGGTQYF. The chain has TRBV6-5 and TRBJ2-3; D may match TRBD1 or TRBD2 (5 bases each). Trimming stripped 8 bases from V and 8 bases from J, with 11 bases between. From germline, CDR1 is MNHEY and CDR2 SVGAGI. The CDR3 consists of 11 residues.